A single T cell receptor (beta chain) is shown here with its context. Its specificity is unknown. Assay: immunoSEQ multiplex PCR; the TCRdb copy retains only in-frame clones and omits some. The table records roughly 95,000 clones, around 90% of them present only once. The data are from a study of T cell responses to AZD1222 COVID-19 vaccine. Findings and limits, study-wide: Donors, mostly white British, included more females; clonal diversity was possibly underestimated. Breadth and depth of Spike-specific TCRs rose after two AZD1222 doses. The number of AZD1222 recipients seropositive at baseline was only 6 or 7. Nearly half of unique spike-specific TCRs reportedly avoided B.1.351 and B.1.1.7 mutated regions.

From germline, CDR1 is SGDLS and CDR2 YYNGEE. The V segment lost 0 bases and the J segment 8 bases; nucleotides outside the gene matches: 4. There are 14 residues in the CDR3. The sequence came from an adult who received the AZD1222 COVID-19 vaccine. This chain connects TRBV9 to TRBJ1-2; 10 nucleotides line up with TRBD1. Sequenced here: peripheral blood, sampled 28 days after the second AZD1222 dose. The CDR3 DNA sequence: TGTGCCAGCAGCGTAGTGGGACAGGGGATCGGCTACACCTTC. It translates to CASSVVGQGIGYTF.